Included here is one T cell receptor beta chain sequence, with context. Its recognized antigen is unknown. Base quality data are lacking; no much larger clone is found one base away. This record comes from a study of CD8+CD57+ T cells in acquired aplastic anemia (dated by TCRdb to 2016 to 2018). About the study as a whole: A mean of around 3.3 ug of DNA, ranging from 0.2 to 27.4 ug, was extracted from sorted CD4+ and CD8+ cells. For healthy donor samples, the average read count was around 9.8 million for CD4+ cells and roughly 12 million for CD8+ cells.

The study at large found these results: Around 28 CD8+ CDR3 sequences were found to be shared between patients and controls, but these sequences appeared to be highly expressed in patients and within the immunodominant clones of the patients. Patients and healthy controls showed no significant difference in CD8+ Simpson's diversity (P=0.060).

TCR beta VDJ combination and CDR3 sequence profiling used genomic DNA as the template. TCR repertoire sequencing was run on an Illumina HiSeq 2000. Processing in the source paper ran as follows. TRBV/TRBJ rearrangement plots, CDR3 size and DJ length profiles, and Simpson's diversity index were used to assess repertoires. The immunodominant clone was defined as the most abundant DNA sequence in deep sequencing data. CDR3 amino acid sequences were screened for sharing across subjects and were compared with published repertoires and the VDJdb database. The public reads were quality trimmed at Q25 with fastp and then assembled into clones with MiXCR by TCRdb, keeping productive beta chains. Each CDR3 protein gets just one entry, which takes the most common genes and DNA from the rows behind it. TCRdb's processing, not the authors', yielded these V and J calls. Present in this sample are a few hundred thousand distinct CDR3 sequences, approximately 35% of which were seen just once. The ten top clones hold around 1.1% of the sample.

In the study, sorted CD4+ and CD8+ blood T cells from patients with severe aplastic anemia and from healthy subjects underwent deep sequencing of TCR repertoires. Ficoll-Paque density gradient centrifugation was used to isolate peripheral blood mononuclear cells. Before DNA extraction, CD4+ and CD8+ T cells were sorted by FACS or by magnetic beads. The sequence was collected from a human donor in good health, serving as a control. Sequenced material: sorted CD4+, CD8+, or CD8+CD57+ T cells (not recorded which) from PBMCs.

CDR3 loop: CASRRPGQGAEGHTF. DNA sequence: TGTGCCAGCAGGCGTCCGGGACAGGGGGCGGAAGGCCACACCTTC. The rearranged segments are TRBV11-2 and TRBJ1-2; 12 junctional bases match TRBD1. V ends up 6 bases short and J 12 bases short, with an unmatched junction base count of 14. CDR1 and CDR2 are drawn from the germline V gene: SGHAT, FQNNGV. The CDR3 covers 15 residues, taking in both the cysteine and the phenylalanine. Solely the CDR3 DNA is kept, with 45 bases framed from the first base.